This T cell receptor beta chain originates from a study of T cells after yellow fever vaccination (dated by TCRdb to between 2017 and 2020). For context, the study as a whole: The SMART-Seq v4 Ultra Low Input RNA kit was used to prepare libraries from fractions with low cell numbers. To track T-cell clones before and after primary and booster YFV17D yellow fever vaccination, bulk TCR alpha and beta repertoires were sequenced longitudinally. Two healthy male donors, one aged 18 to 30 and one aged 30 to 40 years, made up the cohort. Blood was collected at multiple timepoints before and after primary and secondary immunization, and bulk PBMC replicates and cell subsets were isolated.

This clonotype came up many times. Its recognized antigen is unknown. The sample holds no much larger clone one base away, and base qualities are not on file. CDR1 LGHNA and CDR2 YSLEER were looked up in the germline V gene. The junction carries 10 bases between V and J, which are trimmed by 5 bases and 8 bases respectively. Inclusive of the bounding cysteine and phenylalanine, the CDR3 is 13 residues long. CDR3 DNA only is kept here, 39 bases in frame from base 1. Findings and caveats that apply to the study as a whole: A small share of clonotypes occurred in both CD4 and CD8 compartments, likely arising from convergent recombination. FACS-sorted repertoires could contain abundant contaminating clonotypes from the bulk population, so computational filtering was required. Compared with the primary T-cell response, the secondary T-cell response was weaker but faster, peaking on day 5 rather than day 15. Because the study included only a couple of donors, the extent to which the findings can be generalized is limited. After the booster, most of the clones that had expanded following primary vaccination were detected again (96% of CD4 and 80% to 90% of CD8), which suggests that memory was broadly maintained.

This specimen's treatment or condition label, interpreted: live attenuated yellow fever vaccine strain. At each blood-draw timepoint, two biological replicates of bulk PBMCs were collected. PBMCs were isolated from peripheral blood using a standard Ficoll-Paque protocol. TriZol was used to extract RNA from bulk PBMCs, from CD4 and CD8 fractions, and from dextramer-positive and dextramer-negative fractions. The data were produced on an Illumina NovaSeq 6000. Synthesis of TCR cDNA relied on 5'RACE template switching, a step that introduced a universal primer site along with unique molecular identifiers. Priming for cDNA synthesis came from both the TCR alpha and TCR beta constant segments. Library amplification involved two PCR steps, and the second step added sample barcodes and sequencing adapters. Sequencing of the libraries was done on either Illumina HiSeq 2500 (2x100 bp) or NovaSeq (2x150 bp). The source study handled its data this way. MIGEC was used to demultiplex reads and collapse the reads into UMI consensus sequences, and MiXCR was used for V(D)J alignment. Using edgeR on replicate PBMC samples, clonotypes were called vaccine-responding if FDR was below 0.01 and the log2 fold change was above 5 up to day 15. Each bulk clonotype received a CD4 or CD8 identity based on whether the sequenced CD4 or CD8 repertoire contained that clonotype at higher abundance. TCRdb reprocessed the public reads (quality trimming at Q25 with fastp, clone calling with MiXCR) and kept in-frame beta chains. All rows with the same CDR3 protein become a single entry with the most common DNA and genes. TCRdb's processing, not the authors' own work, is the source of the V and J calls. The sample table records 310,000 or so distinct CDR3 sequences; about 3.5% of these occur just once. Of the sample, around a quarter is held by the ten largest clones.

The sequencing here drew on PBMCs, taken on the day of the yellow fever booster vaccination. The TCR comes from a young man who received the YFV17D yellow fever vaccine. This chain is built from TRBV4-3 and TRBJ1-6; the D gene is not confidently resolved. For the CDR3, the sequence is CASSAKADSPLHF. The sequenced DNA is TGCGCCAGCAGCGCCAAGGCCGATTCACCCCTCCACTTT.